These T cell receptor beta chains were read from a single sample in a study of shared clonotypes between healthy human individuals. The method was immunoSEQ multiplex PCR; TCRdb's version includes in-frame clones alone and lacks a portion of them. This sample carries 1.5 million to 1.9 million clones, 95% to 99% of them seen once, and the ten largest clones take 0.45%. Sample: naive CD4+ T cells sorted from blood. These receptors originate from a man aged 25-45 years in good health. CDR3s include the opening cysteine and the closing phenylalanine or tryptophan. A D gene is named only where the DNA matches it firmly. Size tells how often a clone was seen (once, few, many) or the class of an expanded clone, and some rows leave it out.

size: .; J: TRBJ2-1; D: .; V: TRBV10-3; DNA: TGTGCCATCAGTGAGGCTAGCGAGAGTGAGCAGTTCTTC; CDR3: CAISEASESEQFF
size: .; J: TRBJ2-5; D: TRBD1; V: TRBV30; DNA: TGTGCCTGGAGGGCAGGGGGCCGGGTGGAGACCCAGTACTTC; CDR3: CAWRAGGRVETQYF
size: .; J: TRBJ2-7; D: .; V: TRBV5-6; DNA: TGTGCCAGCAGCCTGAACAGTCCGTCGCAGTACTTC; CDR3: CASSLNSPSQYF
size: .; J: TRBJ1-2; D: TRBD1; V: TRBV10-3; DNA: TGTGCCATCAGTGTCGGGACAGTGAGCTTTTCTGGCTACACCTTC; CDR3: CAISVGTVSFSGYTF
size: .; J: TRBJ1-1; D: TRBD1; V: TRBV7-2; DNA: TGTGCCAGCAGCTTAGTCCAGGGGGAAAACACTGAAGCTTTCTTT; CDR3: CASSLVQGENTEAFF
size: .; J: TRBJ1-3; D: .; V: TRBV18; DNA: TGTGCCAGCTCACCCATCAGGGCAGGAAACACCATATATTTT; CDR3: CASSPIRAGNTIYF
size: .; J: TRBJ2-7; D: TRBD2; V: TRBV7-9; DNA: TGTGCCAGCAGCAGGGGACTAGCGGGAGGTGTCGGCTCCTACGAGCAGTACTTC; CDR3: CASSRGLAGGVGSYEQYF
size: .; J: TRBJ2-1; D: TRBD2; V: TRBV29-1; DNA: TGCAGCGTTGAAGATTCTAGCGGGGGCAAGCAGTTCTTC; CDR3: CSVEDSSGGKQFF
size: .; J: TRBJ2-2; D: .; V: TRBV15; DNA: TGTGCCACCAGCAGAGATAAGTCGTCAGGAGGCCACGGGGAGCTGTTTTTT; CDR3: CATSRDKSSGGHGELFF
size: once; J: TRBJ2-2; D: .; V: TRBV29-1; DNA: TGCAGCGTTGAAGATAGGAGAAGGAACACCGGGGAGCTGTTTTTT; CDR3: CSVEDRRRNTGELFF
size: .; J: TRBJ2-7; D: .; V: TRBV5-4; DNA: TGTGCCATCCAGCCGGGGCGGGCCGGCTCATACGAGCAGTACTTC; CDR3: CAIQPGRAGSYEQYF
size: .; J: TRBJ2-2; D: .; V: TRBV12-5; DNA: TGTGCTAGTAAGATAGGAAACACCGGGGAGCTGTTTTTT; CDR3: CASKIGNTGELFF
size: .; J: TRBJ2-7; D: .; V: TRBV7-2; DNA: TGTGCCAGCAGCTTAGCCGTCCGGCAGGGAAAGAACGAGCAGTACTTC; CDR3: CASSLAVRQGKNEQYF
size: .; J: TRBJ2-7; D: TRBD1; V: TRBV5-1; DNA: TGCGCCAGCGCCCCAGGGGGCACCTACGAGCAGTACTTC; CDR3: CASAPGGTYEQYF
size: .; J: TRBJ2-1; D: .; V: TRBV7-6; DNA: TGTGCCAGCAGCTTATCGACAAATGAGCAGTTCTTC; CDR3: CASSLSTNEQFF
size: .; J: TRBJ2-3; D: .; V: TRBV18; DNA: TGTGCCAGCTCACCTAGCCGGACTAACACAGATACGCAGTATTTT; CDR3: CASSPSRTNTDTQYF
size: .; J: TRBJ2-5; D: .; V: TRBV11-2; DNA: TGTGCCAGCAGCCCCCGACGGGTGGGAGAGACCCAGTACTTC; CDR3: CASSPRRVGETQYF
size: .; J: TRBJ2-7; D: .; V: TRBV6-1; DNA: TGTGCCAGCAGTCCTAGGCTCGGGGAGCAGTACTTC; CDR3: CASSPRLGEQYF
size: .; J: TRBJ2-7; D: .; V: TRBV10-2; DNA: TGCGCCAGCGGCATCTACGAGCAGTACTTC; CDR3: CASGIYEQYF
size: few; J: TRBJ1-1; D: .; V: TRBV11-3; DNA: TGTGCCAGCAGCTCTGACTCCACTGAAGCTTTCTTT; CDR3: CASSSDSTEAFF
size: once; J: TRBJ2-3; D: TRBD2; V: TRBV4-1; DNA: TGCGCCAGCAGCCAAGATGGAGCACTAGCGGGAGGAAGGACAGATACGCAGTATTTT; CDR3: CASSQDGALAGGRTDTQYF
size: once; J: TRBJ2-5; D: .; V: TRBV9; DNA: TGTGCCAGCAGCGTTATCAATGGCCGGGTGGAGGACTTC; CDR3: CASSVINGRVEDF
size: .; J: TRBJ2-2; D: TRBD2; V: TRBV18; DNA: TGTGCCAGCTCACCTCCGGGCGGGAGCCCCACCGGGGAGCTGTTTTTT; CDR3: CASSPPGGSPTGELFF
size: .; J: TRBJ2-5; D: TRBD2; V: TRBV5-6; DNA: TGTGCCAGCAGCTTTAGCGGGAGGGGAGAGACCCAGTACTTC; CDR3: CASSFSGRGETQYF
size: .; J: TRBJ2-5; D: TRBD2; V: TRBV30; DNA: TGTGCCTGGAGTGTTGGGCTAGCGGGAGGAGAGACCCAGTACTTC; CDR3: CAWSVGLAGGETQYF
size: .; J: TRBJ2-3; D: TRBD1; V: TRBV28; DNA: TGTGCCAGCACCTCCCAGACAGGGGGCACGGATACGCAGTATTTT; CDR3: CASTSQTGGTDTQYF
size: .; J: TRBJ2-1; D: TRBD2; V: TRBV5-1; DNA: TGCGCCAGCAGCGGCTTAGCGGGAGTGGACTACAATGAGCAGTTCTTC; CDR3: CASSGLAGVDYNEQFF
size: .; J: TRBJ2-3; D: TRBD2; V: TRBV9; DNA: TGTGCCAGCAGCGTAGATACTAGCGGGAGCCCGTCCTCTGGCACAGATACGCAGTATTTT; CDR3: CASSVDTSGSPSSGTDTQYF